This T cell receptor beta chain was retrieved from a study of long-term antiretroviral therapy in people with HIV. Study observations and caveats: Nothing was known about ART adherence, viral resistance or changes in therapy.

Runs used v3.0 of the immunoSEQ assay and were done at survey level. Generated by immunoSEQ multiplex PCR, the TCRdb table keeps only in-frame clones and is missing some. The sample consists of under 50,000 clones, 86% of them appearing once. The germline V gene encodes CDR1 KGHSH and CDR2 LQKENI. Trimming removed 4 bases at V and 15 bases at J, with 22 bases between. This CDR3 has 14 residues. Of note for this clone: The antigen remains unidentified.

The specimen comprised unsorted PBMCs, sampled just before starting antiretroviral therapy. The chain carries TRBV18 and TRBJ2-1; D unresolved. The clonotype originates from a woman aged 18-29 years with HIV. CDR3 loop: CASSLPGPSPTPFF. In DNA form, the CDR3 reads TGTGCCAGCTCACTCCCAGGACCCTCCCCGACCCCGTTCTTC.